These T cell receptor beta chains were read from a single sample in a study of cytomegalovirus exposure and HLA in healthy donors. The method was immunoSEQ multiplex PCR; TCRdb's version includes in-frame clones alone and lacks a portion of them. The sample records about 150,000 clones, about 80% being singletons. What was sequenced was PBMCs. All receptors come from a man between 25 and 39 years old in good health and CMV-seropositive. Each CDR3 is given with its conserved first and last residue. Fields, in order: clone size, D gene, V gene, CDR3 length, J gene, CDR3 DNA, CDR3 protein. D genes are given only for firm matches. Not all rows give a size; the values are once, few, many and, for expanded clones, a class.

>.|TRBD2|TRBV6-5|16|TRBJ2-2
TGTGCCAGCAGTTACGCGACTAGCGGAAGCTCCGGGGAGCTGTTTTTT
CASSYATSGSSGELFF
>.|TRBD1|TRBV28|15|TRBJ1-1
TGTGCCAGCAGTTTACCGGACAGGGAAGACACTGAAGCTTTCTTT
CASSLPDREDTEAFF
>.|.|TRBV10-3|11|TRBJ2-2
TGTGCCACCCAGAACACCGGGGAGCTGTTTTTT
CATQNTGELFF
>.|TRBD1|TRBV7-3|15|TRBJ2-7
TGTGCCAGCAGCTTGAGCAGGGGGCTGTCGTACGAGCAGTACTTC
CASSLSRGLSYEQYF
>.|.|TRBV20-1|11|TRBJ2-7
TGCAGTGCTAGTAACCTAAACGAGCAGTACTTC
CSASNLNEQYF
>.|TRBD2|TRBV6-5|14|TRBJ2-1
TGTGCCAGTGGAACCGGGACTAGCGGCAGTGAGCAGTTCTTC
CASGTGTSGSEQFF
>.|TRBD2|TRBV5-1|15|TRBJ2-5
TGCGCCAGCAGCTGGGGGACTAGCGGGGAAGAGACCCAGTACTTC
CASSWGTSGEETQYF
>few|TRBD1|TRBV19|16|TRBJ1-5
TGTGCCAGTAGTATAGTGCCCGGACAGGGGAATCAGCCCCAGCATTTT
CASSIVPGQGNQPQHF
>few|TRBD2|TRBV11-3|16|TRBJ2-2
TGTGCCAGCAGCTTAGGGACTAGCGGCAACACCGGGGAGCTGTTTTTT
CASSLGTSGNTGELFF
>.|.|TRBV7-3|13|TRBJ2-3
TGTGCCAGCAGCTTACGGGAGCGAGATACGCAGTATTTT
CASSLRERDTQYF
>.|TRBD1|TRBV28|16|TRBJ1-5
TGTGCCAGCAGTTTATTGCCGGGACAGAATAATCAGCCCCAGCATTTT
CASSLLPGQNNQPQHF
>few|.|TRBV2|15|TRBJ1-6
TGTGCCAGCAGTGAACACAGTCAGAATAATTCACCCCTCCACTTT
CASSEHSQNNSPLHF
>.|TRBD1|TRBV27|17|TRBJ1-4
TGTGCCAGCAGTCCGTTGACAGGGGCGGGAACTAATGAAAAACTGTTTTTT
CASSPLTGAGTNEKLFF
>.|.|TRBV7-3|13|TRBJ1-1
TGTGCCAGCAGCTCTTTAGTGAACACTGAAGCTTTCTTT
CASSSLVNTEAFF
>.|TRBD2|TRBV11-3|14|TRBJ2-5
TGTGCCAGCAGTTCTAGCGGGAGTACCCAGACCCAGTACTTC
CASSSSGSTQTQYF
>.|.|TRBV10-3|15|TRBJ2-7
TGTGCCATCAGCCAACAGGAGTTAGCTTCCTACGAGCAGTACTTC
CAISQQELASYEQYF
>.|TRBD2|TRBV5-1|14|TRBJ2-7
TGCGCCAGCAGCTTGGAGAGCGGGAGATGGGAGCAGTACTTC
CASSLESGRWEQYF
>.|TRBD1|TRBV27|14|TRBJ1-1
TGTGCCAGCAGCCCAGGGGGTAGTGGGACTGAAGCTTTCTTT
CASSPGGSGTEAFF
>.|TRBD2|TRBV29-1|14|TRBJ2-3
TGCAGCGCCCAGGGACTAGCGGGGTATGGTACGCAGTATTTT
CSAQGLAGYGTQYF
>few|.|TRBV2|15|TRBJ2-1
TGTGCCAGCAGTGAGAGCCTAAGCTCCTACAATGAGCAGTTCTTC
CASSESLSSYNEQFF
>.|.|TRBV6-1|14|TRBJ2-3
TGTGCCAGCAGTCCGAAGCGGGCGGCAGATACGCAGTATTTT
CASSPKRAADTQYF
>.|.|TRBV27|14|TRBJ2-7
TGTGCCAGCAGTTCCCCTAGAGATTCCTACGAGCAGTACTTC
CASSSPRDSYEQYF
>once|TRBD2|TRBV30|17|TRBJ2-1
TGTGCCTGGAGTAAAAGACTAGCGGTAATTTCCTACAATGAGCAGTTCTTC
CAWSKRLAVISYNEQFF
>.|.|TRBV6-5|15|TRBJ1-1
TGTGCCAGCAGTTACTCGTTCCTGGCTAACACTGAAGCTTTCTTT
CASSYSFLANTEAFF
>.|.|TRBV5-4|17|TRBJ2-1
TGTGCCAGCAGCTTGGCCTTAGGGAGGAGCTCCTACAATGAGCAGTTCTTC
CASSLALGRSSYNEQFF
>.|.|TRBV9|19|TRBJ2-1
TGTGCCAGCAGCGTAGGGCTTAATAGCGGCGGCCGCTCCTACAATGAGCAGTTCTTC
CASSVGLNSGGRSYNEQFF
>.|TRBD1|TRBV2|16|TRBJ2-3
TGTGCCAGCAGTTCCATACCCGGGACAGGGGTTGATACGCAGTATTTT
CASSSIPGTGVDTQYF
>.|.|TRBV9|14|TRBJ2-7
TGTGCCAGCAGCGTAGGTTCAGCGACCTACGAGCAGTACTTC
CASSVGSATYEQYF
>few|.|TRBV5-6|12|TRBJ2-7
TGTGCCAGCAGCTTGGTGCGTAGCGAGCAGTACTTC
CASSLVRSEQYF
>.|.|TRBV11-2|16|TRBJ2-2
TGTGCCAGCAGCCTACATGGGGGGAGGAACACCGGGGAGCTGTTTTTT
CASSLHGGRNTGELFF
>few|.|TRBV10-3|14|TRBJ1-2
TGTGCCATCAGGGGGACAAGTGCTAACTATGGCTACACCTTC
CAIRGTSANYGYTF
>.|.|TRBV7-7|14|TRBJ1-2
TGTGCTGGTGATGACAGGAGCTCTAACTATGGCTACACCTTC
CAGDDRSSNYGYTF
>.|.|TRBV7-8|16|TRBJ1-2
TGTGCCAGCAGCTTAGAGATTTTCAGGGGCGGAGGTGGCTACACCTTC
CASSLEIFRGGGGYTF